This T cell receptor (beta chain) was recorded in a study of shared clonotypes between healthy human individuals. Points on this clone: The antigen is undetermined.

Splitting of each subset's genomic DNA was done evenly across several immunoSEQ plates. Sequencing used immunoSEQ multiplex PCR; TCRdb keeps in-frame clones, though not all of them. The sample contains fewer than 350,000 clones, around nine tenths of which appear only once. Study results and caveats: Larger estimated richness was generally seen in naive subsets than in memory subsets. Rarefaction analysis demonstrated incomplete sorted-subset sequencing notwithstanding large depth.

The V end was cut by 1 base, the J end by 1 base, with 13 bases between. The CDR3 covers 16 residues. CDR1 is MGHRA and CDR2 is YSYEKL in the germline V gene. The TCR originated in a man aged 18 to 29 in good health. The sequenced sample was memory CD8+ T cells sorted from blood. Subset described: CD45RO+ cells pooled with CCR7-negative TemRA cells. This chain connects TRBV4-1 to TRBJ1-2; no firm D call. CDR3 protein: CASSQVGGLINYGYTF. DNA of the CDR3: TGCGCCAGCAGCCAAGTCGGCGGGCTAATTAACTATGGCTACACCTTC.